This T cell receptor beta chain was sequenced for a study of neurological immune-mediated disorders. Every sequencing run drew on 15-18 subjects and yielded over 200 million TCR-beta sequences. TCRdb itself ran the 5' RACE reads through MiXCR, one entry per CDR3 protein. The sample has some 37,000 distinct CDR3 sequences; approximately 10% are singletons. The unsorted libraries were prepared from 2 million PBMCs (stored at -80 C). This clonotype was counted many times. The ends were cut back, 4 bases at V and 1 base at J, with 14 bases in the middle. Germline lookup yields CDR1 SNHLY and CDR2 FYNNEI. The length of the CDR3 is 16 residues.

Sample: PBMCs. This receptor was taken from a woman in her twenties or thirties with HTLV-1-associated myelopathy (HAM/TSP). V gene TRBV2 combines with J gene TRBJ1-3; D is uncertain. DNA for the CDR3: TGTGCCAGCAGTGCCGAGGCAGGTTTATCTGGAAACACCATATATTTT. It encodes CASSAEAGLSGNTIYF.